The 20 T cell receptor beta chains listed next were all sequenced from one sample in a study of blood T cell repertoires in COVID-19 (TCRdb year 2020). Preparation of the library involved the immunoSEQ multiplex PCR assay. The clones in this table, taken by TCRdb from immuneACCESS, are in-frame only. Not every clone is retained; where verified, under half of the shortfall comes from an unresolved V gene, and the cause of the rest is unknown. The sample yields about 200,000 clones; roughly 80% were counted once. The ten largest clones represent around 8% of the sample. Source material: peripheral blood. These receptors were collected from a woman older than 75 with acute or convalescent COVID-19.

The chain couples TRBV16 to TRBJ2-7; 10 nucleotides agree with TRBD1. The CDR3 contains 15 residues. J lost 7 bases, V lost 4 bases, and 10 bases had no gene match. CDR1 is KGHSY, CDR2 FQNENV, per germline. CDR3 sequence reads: CASSPLGTGVGEQYF. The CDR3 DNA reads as TGTGCCAGCAGCCCCCTGGGGACAGGGGTCGGGGAGCAGTACTTC. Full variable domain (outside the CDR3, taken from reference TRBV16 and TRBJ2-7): GEEVAQTPKHLVRGEGQKAKLYCAPIKGHSYVFWYQQVLKNEFKFLISFQNENVFDETGMPKERFSAKCLPNSPCSLEIQATKLEDSAVYFCASSPLGTGVGEQYFGPGTRLTVT.

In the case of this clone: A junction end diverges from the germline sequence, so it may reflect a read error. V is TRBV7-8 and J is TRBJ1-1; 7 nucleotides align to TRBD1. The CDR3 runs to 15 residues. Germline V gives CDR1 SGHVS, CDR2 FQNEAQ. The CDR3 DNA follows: TGTGCCAGCGGCTTATCCGGAGGGGGCGCAGCTGAAGCTTTCTTT. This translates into CASGLSGGGAAEAFF. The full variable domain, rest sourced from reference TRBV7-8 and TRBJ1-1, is GAGVSQSPRYKVAKRGQDVALRCDPISGHVSLFWYQQALGQGPEFLTYFQNEAQLDKSGLPSDRFFAERPEGSVSTLKIQRTQQEDSAVYLCASGLSGGGAAEAFFGQGTRLTVV.

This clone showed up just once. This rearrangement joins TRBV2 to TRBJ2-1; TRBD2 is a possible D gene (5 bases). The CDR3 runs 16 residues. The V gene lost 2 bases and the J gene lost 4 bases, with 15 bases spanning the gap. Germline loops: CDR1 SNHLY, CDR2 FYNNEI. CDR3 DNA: TGTGCCAGCAGTGAATTCCGGGCTAGCAGATACAATGAGCAGTTCTTC. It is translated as CASSEFRASRYNEQFF.

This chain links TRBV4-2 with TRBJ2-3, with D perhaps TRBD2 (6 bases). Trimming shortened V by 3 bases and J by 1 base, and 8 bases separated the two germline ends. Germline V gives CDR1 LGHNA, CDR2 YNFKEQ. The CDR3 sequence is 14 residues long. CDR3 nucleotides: TGTGCCAGCAGCCATCCGGGGGGCACAGATACGCAGTATTTT. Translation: CASSHPGGTDTQYF.

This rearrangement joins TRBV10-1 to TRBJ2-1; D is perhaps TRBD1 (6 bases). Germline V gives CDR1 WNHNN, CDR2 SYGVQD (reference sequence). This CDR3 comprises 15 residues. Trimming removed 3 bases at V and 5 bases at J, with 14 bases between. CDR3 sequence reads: CASSEEGVGNNEQFF. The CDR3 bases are TGCGCCAGCAGTGAAGAGGGGGTCGGCAACAATGAGCAGTTCTTC.

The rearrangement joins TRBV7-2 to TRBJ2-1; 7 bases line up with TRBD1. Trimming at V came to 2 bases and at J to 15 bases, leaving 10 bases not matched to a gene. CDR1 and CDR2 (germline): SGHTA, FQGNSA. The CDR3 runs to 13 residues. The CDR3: CASSLSVQGELFF. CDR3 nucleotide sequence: TGTGCCAGCAGCTTATCAGTCCAGGGGGAACTGTTCTTC. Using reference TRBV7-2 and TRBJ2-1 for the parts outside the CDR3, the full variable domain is GAGVSQSPSNKVTEKGKDVELRCDPISGHTALYWYRQSLGQGLEFLIYFQGNSAPDKSGLPSDRFSAERTGGSVSTLTIQRTQQEDSAVYLCASSLSVQGELFFGPGTRLTVL.

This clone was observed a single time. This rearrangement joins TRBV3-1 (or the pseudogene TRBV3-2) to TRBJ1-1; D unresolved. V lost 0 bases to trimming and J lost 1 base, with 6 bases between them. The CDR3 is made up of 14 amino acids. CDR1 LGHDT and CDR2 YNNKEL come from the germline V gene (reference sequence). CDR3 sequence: CASSQENKNTEAFF. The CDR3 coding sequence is TGTGCCAGCAGCCAAGAGAACAAGAACACTGAAGCTTTCTTT.

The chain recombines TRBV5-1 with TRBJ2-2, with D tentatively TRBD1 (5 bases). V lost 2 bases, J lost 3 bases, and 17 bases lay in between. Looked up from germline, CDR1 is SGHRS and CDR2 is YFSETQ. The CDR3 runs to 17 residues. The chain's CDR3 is CASSLDSTIGDTGELFF. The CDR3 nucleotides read TGCGCCAGCAGCTTAGATAGCACTATAGGGGACACCGGGGAGCTGTTTTTT. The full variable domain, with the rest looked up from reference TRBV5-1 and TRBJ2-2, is KAGVTQTPRYLIKTRGQQVTLSCSPISGHRSVSWYQQTPGQGLQFLFEYFSETQRNKGNFPGRFSGRQFSNSRSEMNVSTLELGDSALYLCASSLDSTIGDTGELFFGEGSRLTVL.

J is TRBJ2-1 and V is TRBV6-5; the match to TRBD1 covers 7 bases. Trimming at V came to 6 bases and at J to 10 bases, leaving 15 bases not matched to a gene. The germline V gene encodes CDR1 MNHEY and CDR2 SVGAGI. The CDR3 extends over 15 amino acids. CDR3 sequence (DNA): TGTGCCAGCAGGACGTCGGGACAGATTTTAGGCGAGCAGTTCTTC. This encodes CASRTSGQILGEQFF.

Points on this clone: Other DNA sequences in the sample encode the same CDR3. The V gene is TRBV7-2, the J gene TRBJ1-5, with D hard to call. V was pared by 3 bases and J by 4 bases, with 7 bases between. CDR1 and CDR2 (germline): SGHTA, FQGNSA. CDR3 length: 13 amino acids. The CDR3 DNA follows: TGTGCCAGCAGCTTCGGGGAAAATCAGCCCCAGCATTTT. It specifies CASSFGENQPQHF. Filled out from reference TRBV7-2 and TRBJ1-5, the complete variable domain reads GAGVSQSPSNKVTEKGKDVELRCDPISGHTALYWYRQSLGQGLEFLIYFQGNSAPDKSGLPSDRFSAERTGGSVSTLTIQRTQQEDSAVYLCASSFGENQPQHFGDGTRLSIL.

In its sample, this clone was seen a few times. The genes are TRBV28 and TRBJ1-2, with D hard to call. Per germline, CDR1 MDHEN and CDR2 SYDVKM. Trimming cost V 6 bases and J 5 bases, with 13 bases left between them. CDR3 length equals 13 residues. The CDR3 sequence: CASRIQAQYGYTF. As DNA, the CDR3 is TGTGCCAGCAGGATACAAGCGCAATATGGCTACACCTTC.

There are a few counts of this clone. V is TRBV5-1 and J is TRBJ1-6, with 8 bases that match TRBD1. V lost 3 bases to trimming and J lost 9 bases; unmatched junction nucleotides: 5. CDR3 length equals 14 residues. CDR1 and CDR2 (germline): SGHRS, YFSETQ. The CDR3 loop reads CASSSGQEGSPLHF. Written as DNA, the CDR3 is TGCGCCAGCAGCTCGGGACAGGAGGGTTCACCCCTCCACTTT.

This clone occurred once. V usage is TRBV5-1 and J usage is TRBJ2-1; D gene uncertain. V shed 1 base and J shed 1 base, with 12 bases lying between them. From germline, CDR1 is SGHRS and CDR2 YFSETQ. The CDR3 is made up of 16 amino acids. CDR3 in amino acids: CASSLRLAASYNEQFF. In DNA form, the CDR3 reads TGCGCCAGCAGCTTGCGGTTAGCTGCGTCCTACAATGAGCAGTTCTTC.

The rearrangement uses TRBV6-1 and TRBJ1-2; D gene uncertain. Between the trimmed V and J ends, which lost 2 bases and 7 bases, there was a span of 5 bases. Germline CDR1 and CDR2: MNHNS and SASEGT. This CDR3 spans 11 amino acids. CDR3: CASSERGGYTF. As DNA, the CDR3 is TGTGCCAGCAGTGAACGGGGTGGCTACACCTTC.

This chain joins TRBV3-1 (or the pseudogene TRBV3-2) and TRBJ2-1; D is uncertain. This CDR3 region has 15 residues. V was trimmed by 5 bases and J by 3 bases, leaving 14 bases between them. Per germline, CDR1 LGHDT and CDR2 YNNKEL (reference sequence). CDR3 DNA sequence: TGTGCCAGCAGCTCGAATGGCCTCCTCTACAATGAGCAGTTCTTC. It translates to CASSSNGLLYNEQFF.

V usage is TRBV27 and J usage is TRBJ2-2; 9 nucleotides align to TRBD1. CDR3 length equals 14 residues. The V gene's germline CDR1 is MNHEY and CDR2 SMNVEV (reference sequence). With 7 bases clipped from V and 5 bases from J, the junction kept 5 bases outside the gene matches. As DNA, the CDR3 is TGTGCCAGCAAGACCGGGACAGGGACCGGGGAGCTGTTTTTT. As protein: CASKTGTGTGELFF.

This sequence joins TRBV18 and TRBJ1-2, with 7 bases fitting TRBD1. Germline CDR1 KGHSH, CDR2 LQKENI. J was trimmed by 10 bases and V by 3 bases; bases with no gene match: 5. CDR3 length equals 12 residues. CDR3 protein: CASSPGQGVYTF. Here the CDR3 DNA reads TGTGCCAGCTCACCCGGGCAGGGGGTCTACACCTTC.

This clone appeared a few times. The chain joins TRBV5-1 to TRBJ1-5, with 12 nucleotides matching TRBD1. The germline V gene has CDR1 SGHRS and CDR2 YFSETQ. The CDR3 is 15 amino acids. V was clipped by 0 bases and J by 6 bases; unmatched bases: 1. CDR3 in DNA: TGCGCCAGCAGCTTGGAGGGACAGGGGGCTCAGCCCCAGCATTTT. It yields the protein CASSLEGQGAQPQHF.

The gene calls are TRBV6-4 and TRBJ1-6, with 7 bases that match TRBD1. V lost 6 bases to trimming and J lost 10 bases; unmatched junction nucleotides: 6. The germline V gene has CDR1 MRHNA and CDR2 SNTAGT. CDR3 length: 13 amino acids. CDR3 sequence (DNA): TGTGCCAGCAGGGTAGGGGACAGATCACCCCTCCACTTT. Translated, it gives CASRVGDRSPLHF.

The CDR3 sequence: CATSRQARDYGYTF. The CDR3 region has the DNA TGTGCCACCAGCAGACAGGCCCGAGACTATGGCTACACCTTC. The gene calls are TRBV15 and TRBJ1-2; no clear D. V shed 2 bases and J shed 3 bases, with 10 bases lying between them. CDR3 length: 14 residues. In germline, CDR1 is LNHNV, CDR2 YYDKDF (reference sequence).